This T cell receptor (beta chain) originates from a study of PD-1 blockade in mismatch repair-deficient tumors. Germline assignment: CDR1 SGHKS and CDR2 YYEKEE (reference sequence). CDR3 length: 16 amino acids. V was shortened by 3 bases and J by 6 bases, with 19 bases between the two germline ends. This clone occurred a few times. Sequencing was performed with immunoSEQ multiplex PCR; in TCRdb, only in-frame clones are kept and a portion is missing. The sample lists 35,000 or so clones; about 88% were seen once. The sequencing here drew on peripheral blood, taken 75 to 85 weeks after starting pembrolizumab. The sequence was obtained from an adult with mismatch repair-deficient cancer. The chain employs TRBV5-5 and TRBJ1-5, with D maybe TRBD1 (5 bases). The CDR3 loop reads CASSSRWRGTGQPQHF. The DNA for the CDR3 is TGTGCCAGCAGCTCGCGGTGGAGGGGAACGGGTCAGCCCCAGCATTTT.